These T cell receptor beta chains were read from a single sample in a study of memory CD4+ T cells and cytomegalovirus serostatus. Libraries were prepared by immunoSEQ multiplex PCR; TCRdb keeps only in-frame clonotypes and omits some of them. The data contain approximately 47,000 clones, around four fifths of them singletons. The material sequenced was memory CD4+ T cells from blood. These receptors came from an adult in good health and CMV-seronegative. The CDR3 runs from the conserved cysteine through the conserved F or W. The D gene is left open where the match is weak. Size is stated for part of the rows, as once, few or many counts, or as a class when the clone is expanded.

>-|once|TRBJ1-2|TRBV7-3
CASSPGGGDHYGYTF
TGTGCCAGCAGCCCTGGGGGGGGCGATCACTATGGCTACACCTTC
>-|-|TRBJ1-5|TRBV28
CASSSGQTRGSAQHF
TGTGCCAGCAGTTCCGGACAGACGAGGGGATCAGCCCAGCATTTT
>-|-|TRBJ1-5|TRBV7-8
CASSQERDQPQHF
TGTGCCAGCAGCCAAGAGAGGGATCAGCCCCAGCATTTT
>TRBD1|-|TRBJ1-4|TRBV29-1
CSVRTGGGEKLFF
TGCAGCGTTCGGACAGGGGGGGGTGAAAAACTGTTTTTT
>-|-|TRBJ2-1|TRBV6-1
CASLGLRGYNEQFF
TGTGCCAGCTTGGGACTCAGGGGTTACAATGAGCAGTTCTTC
>TRBD1|-|TRBJ1-1|TRBV27
CASSLAIGGTWTGGHTEAFF
TGTGCCAGCAGTTTAGCTATCGGGGGTACCTGGACAGGGGGACACACTGAAGCTTTCTTT
>-|-|TRBJ2-6|TRBV6-1
CASRHQGSGANVLTF
TGTGCCAGCAGACACCAGGGCTCTGGGGCCAACGTCCTGACTTTC
>TRBD1|-|TRBJ2-7|TRBV7-9
CASSRGGLSSEQYF
TGTGCCAGCAGCCGAGGGGGCCTTTCATCCGAGCAGTACTTC
>-|once|TRBJ1-2|TRBV7-6
CASSLRPGREAGGYGYTF
TGTGCCAGCAGCTTAAGACCGGGGCGAGAGGCGGGTGGTTATGGCTACACCTTC
>-|-|TRBJ2-1|TRBV4-1
CASSHPGGGINEQFF
TGCGCCAGCAGCCACCCCGGAGGGGGTATCAATGAGCAGTTCTTC
>-|-|TRBJ2-7|TRBV5-1
CASSLGRYEQYF
TGCGCCAGCAGCTTGGGGCGGTACGAGCAGTACTTC
>-|-|TRBJ1-5|TRBV6-1
CASRQRHGNQSQHF
TGTGCCAGCAGGCAGCGGCACGGGAATCAGTCCCAGCATTTT
>-|-|TRBJ2-3|TRBV7-3
CASSPGTINTQYF
TGTGCCAGCAGCCCGGGGACCATCAATACGCAGTATTTT
>-|-|TRBJ1-6|TRBV7-8
CASSLRGQLNSPLHF
TGTGCCAGCAGCCTACGCGGACAGTTAAATTCACCCCTCCACTTT
>-|-|TRBJ1-5|TRBV10-1
CASSERYNQPQHF
TGCGCCAGCAGTGAGCGGTACAATCAGCCCCAGCATTTT
>-|medium-sized|TRBJ1-6|TRBV6-1
CASSEGQDHGSPLHF
TGTGCCAGCAGTGAAGGACAGGATCATGGTTCACCCCTCCACTTT
>-|-|TRBJ1-5|TRBV2
CASSVGDRPQHF
TGTGCCAGCAGTGTTGGGGATCGGCCCCAGCATTTT
>-|-|TRBJ1-5|TRBV10-2
CASSSRYGAGGQPQHF
TGCGCCAGCAGTAGCCGCTACGGGGCGGGCGGCCAGCCCCAGCATTTT
>-|-|TRBJ1-1|TRBV29-1
CSASEGNTEAFF
TGCAGCGCTTCGGAAGGGAACACTGAAGCTTTCTTT
>-|once|TRBJ2-3|TRBV6-1
CASSAQTFTDTQYF
TGTGCCAGCAGTGCCCAGACCTTCACAGATACGCAGTATTTT
>-|-|TRBJ2-3|TRBV10-3
CAIARADTQYF
TGTGCCATCGCCAGGGCAGATACGCAGTATTTT
>-|-|TRBJ2-2|TRBV4-1
CASRSHDSNTGELFF
TGCGCCAGCAGAAGTCACGACTCGAACACCGGGGAGCTGTTTTTT
>-|-|TRBJ1-1|TRBV6-5
CASSPGVPEAFF
TGTGCCAGCAGTCCGGGGGTACCTGAAGCTTTCTTT
>-|-|TRBJ1-5|TRBV7-2
CASSPGGFNQPQHF
TGTGCCAGCAGCCCCGGGGGGTTTAATCAGCCCCAGCATTTT
>TRBD1|-|TRBJ2-5|TRBV2
CASSPPRQGTVETQYF
TGTGCCAGCAGCCCTCCCCGACAGGGAACAGTCGAGACCCAGTACTTC
>-|-|TRBJ2-1|TRBV21-1
CASTPDPGAHYNEQFF
TGTGCCAGCACCCCAGACCCCGGGGCTCACTACAATGAGCAGTTCTTC
>-|once|TRBJ1-1|TRBV4-2
CASSQDRQVAFF
TGTGCCAGCAGCCAAGACAGGCAGGTAGCTTTCTTT
>-|-|TRBJ1-6|TRBV6-6
CASGDSRAYNSPLHF
TGTGCCAGCGGTGACTCCAGGGCCTATAATTCACCCCTCCACTTT
>-|-|TRBJ1-2|TRBV28
CASSYLSVSLNYGYTF
TGTGCCAGCAGTTACCTGAGTGTTAGTCTTAACTATGGCTACACCTTC
>TRBD1|-|TRBJ2-2|TRBV4-2
CASSQALKRDRGKNTGELFF
TGTGCCAGCAGCCAAGCCCTAAAGAGGGACAGGGGCAAGAACACCGGGGAGCTGTTTTTT
>-|-|TRBJ1-3|TRBV4-1
CASSQVSGMSGNTIYF
TGCGCCAGCAGCCAAGTTTCAGGGATGTCTGGAAACACCATATATTTT
>TRBD1|few|TRBJ1-5|TRBV18
CASSRDPPGQGTQPQHF
TGTGCCAGCTCGCGAGATCCCCCGGGACAGGGAACTCAGCCCCAGCATTTT
>-|-|TRBJ1-1|TRBV4-3
CASSQEPGPHSAFF
TGCGCCAGCAGCCAAGAACCGGGCCCTCATTCAGCTTTCTTT
>-|-|TRBJ1-1|TRBV19
CASSIDSTTEAFF
TGTGCCAGTAGTATAGATTCCACCACTGAAGCTTTCTTT
>-|-|TRBJ2-1|TRBV7-3
CASSLTGRRGRYNEQFF
TGTGCCAGCAGCTTAACGGGGAGGCGGGGGCGCTACAATGAGCAGTTCTTC
>TRBD1|-|TRBJ2-7|TRBV7-2
CASSQTGDSSYEQYF
TGTGCCAGCAGCCAAACAGGGGATAGCTCCTACGAGCAGTACTTC
>-|-|TRBJ1-6|TRBV15
CATSRTAGGSPLHF
TGTGCCACCAGCAGGACCGCCGGGGGCTCACCCCTCCACTTT
>-|few|TRBJ2-2|TRBV7-2
CASSLGVAVTGELFF
TGTGCCAGCAGCTTAGGGGTAGCAGTTACCGGGGAGCTGTTTTTT
>-|once|TRBJ1-1|TRBV27
CASTRSRLGNTEAFF
TGTGCCAGCACACGTAGTCGGCTCGGGAACACTGAAGCTTTCTTT
>-|-|TRBJ1-1|TRBV5-6
CASRLTGRNTEAFF
TGTGCCAGCAGGTTGACAGGCCGGAACACTGAAGCTTTCTTT
>-|-|TRBJ1-1|TRBV29-1
CSVAARQVRGNTEAFF
TGCAGCGTCGCTGCGAGACAGGTGAGGGGGAACACTGAAGCTTTCTTT
>-|-|TRBJ2-3|TRBV6-1
CASSAIVIGADTQYF
TGTGCCAGCAGTGCCATTGTGATCGGGGCAGATACGCAGTATTTT
>-|-|TRBJ2-1|TRBV5-8
CASSFTVDPYNEQFF
TGTGCCAGCAGCTTTACCGTGGACCCCTACAATGAGCAGTTCTTC
>-|-|TRBJ2-3|TRBV21-1
CASSSEGAGGSFTDTQYF
TGTGCCAGCAGCTCCGAGGGAGCGGGGGGGAGTTTCACAGATACGCAGTATTTT
>-|-|TRBJ1-3|TRBV7-3
CASSPTRQGNTIYF
TGTGCCAGCAGCCCTACACGACAGGGAAACACCATATATTTT
>-|-|TRBJ1-5|TRBV19
CASSTPEWGGQPQHF
TGTGCCAGTAGTACCCCTGAGTGGGGTGGTCAGCCCCAGCATTTT
>-|-|TRBJ1-5|TRBV28
CASRRTPVRGNQPQHF
TGTGCCAGCAGGCGGACTCCCGTGAGGGGCAATCAGCCCCAGCATTTT
>TRBD1|-|TRBJ2-2|TRBV5-1
CASSSDRVGANTGELFF
TGCGCCAGCAGCTCAGACAGGGTGGGCGCAAACACCGGGGAGCTGTTTTTT
>-|once|TRBJ1-4|TRBV5-1
CASSSQGSNEKLFF
TGCGCCAGCAGCTCTCAGGGCTCTAATGAAAAACTGTTTTTT
>TRBD1|-|TRBJ1-3|TRBV7-2
CASSLGGTGAGNTIYF
TGTGCCAGCAGCTTAGGGGGGACAGGGGCAGGAAACACCATATATTTT